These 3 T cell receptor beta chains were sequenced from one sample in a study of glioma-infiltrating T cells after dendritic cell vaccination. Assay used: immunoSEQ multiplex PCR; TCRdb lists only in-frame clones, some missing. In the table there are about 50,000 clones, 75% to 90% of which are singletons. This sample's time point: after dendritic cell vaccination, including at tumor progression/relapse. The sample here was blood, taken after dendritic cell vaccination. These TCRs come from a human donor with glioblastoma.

In DNA form, the CDR3 reads TGTGCCAGCAGCGTAGAAAGCATATCCTACGAGCAGTACTTC. Protein sequence: CASSVESISYEQYF. The rearrangement joins TRBV9 to TRBJ2-7; D is uncertain. The V end lost 0 bases, the J end lost 1 base, and 8 bases lay between the germline ends. Germline V CDR1 and CDR2: SGDLS, YYNGEE. The CDR3 runs 14 residues.

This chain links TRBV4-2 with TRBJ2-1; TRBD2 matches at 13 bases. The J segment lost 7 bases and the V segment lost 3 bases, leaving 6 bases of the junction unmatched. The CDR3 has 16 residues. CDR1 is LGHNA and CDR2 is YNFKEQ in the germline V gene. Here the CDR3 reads CASSQELAGGVNEQFF. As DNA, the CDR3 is TGTGCCAGCAGCCAGGAACTAGCGGGAGGGGTGAATGAGCAGTTCTTC.

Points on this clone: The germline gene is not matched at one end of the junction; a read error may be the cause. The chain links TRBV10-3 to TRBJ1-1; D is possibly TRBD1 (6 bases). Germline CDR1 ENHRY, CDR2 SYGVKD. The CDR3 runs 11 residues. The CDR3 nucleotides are TGCCAAGCAGGGACAAACACTGAAGCTTTCTTT. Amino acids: CQAGTNTEAFF.